Each of the 18 T cell receptor beta chains below was sequenced from the same sample in a study of OX40 agonist ivuxolimab in advanced cancers. The data were produced by immunoSEQ multiplex PCR, yet TCRdb's version contains in-frame clones alone and is incomplete. Of 65,000 or so clones in the sample, approximately 92% are singletons; the top ten hold around an eighth. Specimen: CD4+ or CD8+ T cells sorted from blood, collected in a trial of the OX40 agonist ivuxolimab. The receptors come from an adult with an advanced solid tumor such as melanoma, head and neck, liver or kidney cancer.

The J gene is TRBJ1-6, the V gene TRBV7-9; D is perhaps TRBD1 (5 bases). This CDR3 is built from 15 residues. Deletions cut 5 bases from V and 8 bases from J, with 16 bases between. Germline CDR1 and CDR2: SEHNR and FQNEAQ (reference sequence). This CDR3 is CASSIDSGGDSPLHF. The CDR3 coding sequence is TGTGCCAGCAGCATCGACTCCGGGGGGGATTCACCCCTCCACTTT.

The rearrangement links TRBV2 to TRBJ2-3, with 10 bases aligning to TRBD2. The J segment lost 2 bases and the V segment lost 10 bases, leaving 9 bases of the junction unmatched. The CDR3 is 15 amino acids. Germline values: CDR1 SNHLY, CDR2 FYNNEI. CDR3 nucleotides: TGTGCCACTCCAAACCTAGCGGGGGACACAGATACGCAGTATTTT. This sequence encodes CATPNLAGDTDTQYF. The complete variable domain, with remaining parts taken from reference TRBV2 and TRBJ2-3, reads EPEVTQTPSHQVTQMGQEVILRCVPISNHLYFYWYRQILGQKVEFLVSFYNNEISEKSEIFDDQFSVERPDGSNFTLKIRSTKLEDSAMYFCATPNLAGDTDTQYFGPGTRLTVL.

In its sample, this clone was seen once. The chain is built from TRBV29-1 and TRBJ2-1; 12 nucleotides agree with TRBD2. Trimming cost V 2 bases and J 8 bases; bases outside gene matches: 7. Germline V CDR1 and CDR2: SQVTM, ANQGSEA. This CDR3 region has 15 residues. CDR3 in DNA: TGCAGCGTTGAACTGACTAGCGGGAGAGGAGATGAGCAGTTCTTC. Its translation: CSVELTSGRGDEQFF.

The CDR3 loop is CASSPSVAGGGNEQFF. The CDR3 DNA is TGCGCCAGCAGCCCCAGCGTAGCGGGGGGAGGGAATGAGCAGTTCTTC. The chain recombines TRBV4-1 with TRBJ2-1; 10 nucleotides line up with TRBD2. The CDR3 is made up of 16 amino acids. Germline V CDR1 and CDR2: MGHRA, YSYEKL. V lost 4 bases and J lost 7; bases outside the gene matches: 10.

V gene TRBV19 combines with J gene TRBJ2-3, with D maybe TRBD2 (6 bases). The CDR3 covers 16 residues. V was pared by 3 bases and J by 2 bases, with 15 bases between. The germline CDR1 and CDR2 sequences are LNHDA and SQIVND (reference sequence). DNA for the CDR3: TGTGCCAGTAGTATGTTTAGCGGAGAATCCACAGATACGCAGTATTTT. This translates into CASSMFSGESTDTQYF.

Concerning this clone itself: Mismatch with germline at one junction end may stem from a read error. The V call is TRBV28, the J call TRBJ2-2; weak D call: TRBD2 (5 bases). Germline V gene lookup returns CDR1 MDHEN and CDR2 SYDVKM. This CDR3 region has 16 residues. CDR3 nucleotide sequence: TGTGCCAGCAGTTTATACGGGCCGGCGAACACCGGGGAGCCGTTTTTT. Encoded protein: CASSLYGPANTGEPFF.

V gene TRBV2 combines with J gene TRBJ2-5, with a weak D call TRBD2 (6 bases). Germline CDR1 and CDR2: SNHLY and FYNNEI. The CDR3 runs 16 residues. V was cut by 1 base and J by 5 bases, with 17 bases left in between. CDR3 in amino acids: CASSEGISPGRETQYF. DNA for the CDR3: TGTGCCAGCAGTGAAGGGATTTCTCCGGGGAGGGAGACCCAGTACTTC.

The J gene is TRBJ2-7, the V gene TRBV14; the D is unclear. Germline V gene data show CDR1 as SGHDN and CDR2 as FVKESK. The CDR3 is 13 residues long. Trimming stripped 1 base from V and 2 bases from J, with 6 bases between. For the CDR3, the DNA is TGTGCCAGCAGCCAAGCGACACCCTACGAGCAGTACTTC. Amino acids: CASSQATPYEQYF.

The genes are TRBV29-1 and TRBJ1-2; D is perhaps TRBD1 (5 bases). The germline V gene has CDR1 SQVTM and CDR2 ANQGSEA. This CDR3 region has 12 residues. The ends were cut back, 5 bases at V and 4 bases at J, with 11 bases in the middle. CDR3 protein: CSVTTGRYGYTF. As DNA, the CDR3 is TGCAGCGTTACAACAGGCCGCTATGGCTACACCTTC. Together with reference TRBV29-1 and TRBJ1-2, the CDR3 gives the full variable domain: SAVISQKPSRDICQRGTSLTIQCQVDSQVTMMFWYRQQPGQSLTLIATANQGSEATYESGFVIDKFPISRPNLTFSTLTVSNMSPEDSSIYLCSVTTGRYGYTFGSGTRLTVV.

The chain employs TRBV7-2 and TRBJ2-3; no clear D. V dropped 4 bases and J dropped 0 bases, with 8 bases sitting between them. This CDR3 is 14 amino acids long. Germline CDR1 reads SGHTA; CDR2 reads FQGNSA. This CDR3 is CASSSLGSTDTQYF. For the CDR3, the DNA is TGTGCCAGCAGCTCCCTGGGTAGCACAGATACGCAGTATTTT. The whole variable domain, remainder taken from reference TRBV7-2 and TRBJ2-3, is GAGVSQSPSNKVTEKGKDVELRCDPISGHTALYWYRQSLGQGLEFLIYFQGNSAPDKSGLPSDRFSAERTGGSVSTLTIQRTQQEDSAVYLCASSSLGSTDTQYFGPGTRLTVL.

The chain couples TRBV9 to TRBJ2-2, with D perhaps TRBD1 (5 bases). The ends were cut back, 6 bases at V and 6 bases at J, with 9 bases in the middle. The germline CDR1 and CDR2 sequences are SGDLS and YYNGEE. The CDR3 loop spans 12 amino acids. CDR3 coding DNA: TGTGCCAGCAAATCAGGGTCCGGGGAGCTGTTTTTT. It codes for CASKSGSGELFF.

V is TRBV6-5 and J is TRBJ1-5; D unresolved. Germline V gene data show CDR1 as MNHEY and CDR2 as SVGAGI. The CDR3 runs 16 residues. V lost 0 bases and J 6 bases, leaving 15 bases between the germline ends. The CDR3 is CASSYSPGGPGQPQHF. In DNA form, the CDR3 reads TGTGCCAGCAGTTACTCCCCGGGAGGTCCCGGTCAGCCCCAGCATTTT.

The V call is TRBV11-2, the J call TRBJ1-2, with 7 bases fitting TRBD1. Germline lookup yields CDR1 SGHAT and CDR2 FQNNGV. The CDR3 is 15 amino acids. V was pared by 0 bases and J by 7 bases, with 8 bases of the junction left unmatched. In nucleotides, the CDR3 is TGTGCCAGCAGCTTAGATCTGGCAGGGACAGTTGGCTACACCTTC. Amino acid sequence: CASSLDLAGTVGYTF.

The CDR3 coding sequence is TGTGCCAGCAGCAATTCCGGGACTAGCGGGAACTACTACGAGCAGTACTTC. Protein: CASSNSGTSGNYYEQYF. The chain carries TRBV21-1 and TRBJ2-7; TRBD2, the D gene given by the table, was not confirmed from the DNA. TRBV21-1 constitutes a pseudogene. The CDR3 has 17 residues.

The V call is TRBV13, the J call TRBJ1-1, with 10 positions matching TRBD1. Germline V gene data show CDR1 as PRHDT and CDR2 as FYEKMQ (reference sequence). This CDR3 is 15 amino acids long. V lost 5 bases to trimming and J lost 4 bases; unmatched junction nucleotides: 7. The CDR3 sequence: CASSGGDRGATEAFF. The CDR3 nucleotides are TGTGCCAGCAGCGGTGGGGACAGGGGTGCCACTGAAGCTTTCTTT.

The chain couples TRBV4-1 to TRBJ1-4; 9 nucleotides match TRBD1. This CDR3 has 14 residues. V was pared by 1 base and J by 8 bases, with 2 bases of the junction left unmatched. CDR1 is MGHRA and CDR2 is YSYEKL in the germline V gene. CDR3 region: CASSQAQGAEKLFF. CDR3 nucleotides: TGCGCCAGCAGCCAAGCACAGGGGGCAGAAAAACTGTTTTTT.

The rearrangement joins TRBV19 to TRBJ1-2; D uncertain. Trimming removed 1 base from V and 2 bases from J, with 8 bases in between. The CDR3 consists of 14 residues. CDR1 is LNHDA and CDR2 is SQIVND in the germline V gene (reference sequence). The CDR3 spells CASSIGLENYGYTF. The CDR3 bases are TGTGCCAGTAGTATAGGCCTAGAAAACTATGGCTACACCTTC.

The V gene is TRBV6-5, the J gene TRBJ1-1; D unresolved. Germline lookup yields CDR1 MNHEY and CDR2 SVGAGI. V was shortened by 2 bases and J by 8 bases, with 6 bases between the two germline ends. CDR3 length equals 11 residues. The CDR3 is CASSYVGEAFF. CDR3 coding DNA: TGTGCCAGCAGTTACGTAGGGGAAGCTTTCTTT.